The 2 T cell receptor beta chains given below trace back to one sample, sequenced in a study of post-analysis software for immune sequencing data. General study findings and limits: Among 5 or 6 TRBV segments more frequent in patients than controls were TRBV5-6, TRBV5-1 and TRBV20-1.

TCR beta cDNA libraries included unique molecular identifiers. TCRdb reanalysed the PCR reads using MiXCR and keeps one entry per CDR3 protein. The table shows roughly 730,000 distinct CDR3 sequences, with 25% to 30% occurring only once. These receptors' targets are unknown. The sample consisted of blood. These receptors were obtained from a girl between 5 and 17 years old with multiple sclerosis.

This clonotype was picked up a small number of times. The chain combines TRBV3-1 with TRBJ2-1, with TRBD2 as a possible D gene (7 bases). Germline lookup yields CDR1 LGHDT and CDR2 YNNKEL (reference sequence). V was trimmed by 3 bases and J by 2 bases, leaving 11 bases between them. The CDR3 has 15 residues. The CDR3 region is CASSQWGGPYNEQFF. As DNA, the CDR3 is TGTGCCAGCAGCCAGTGGGGGGGCCCCTACAATGAGCAGTTCTTC.

This clonotype occurred a few times. The chain carries TRBV27 and TRBJ2-1, with TRBD1 matching 8 bases. The V gene's germline CDR1 is MNHEY and CDR2 SMNVEV (reference sequence). The CDR3 consists of 16 residues. V gave up 1 base and J gave up 5 bases; unmatched junction bases: 7. The CDR3 region is CASSLFRQGPNNEQFF. The CDR3 nucleotides are TGTGCCAGCAGTTTATTTCGACAGGGGCCGAACAATGAGCAGTTCTTC.